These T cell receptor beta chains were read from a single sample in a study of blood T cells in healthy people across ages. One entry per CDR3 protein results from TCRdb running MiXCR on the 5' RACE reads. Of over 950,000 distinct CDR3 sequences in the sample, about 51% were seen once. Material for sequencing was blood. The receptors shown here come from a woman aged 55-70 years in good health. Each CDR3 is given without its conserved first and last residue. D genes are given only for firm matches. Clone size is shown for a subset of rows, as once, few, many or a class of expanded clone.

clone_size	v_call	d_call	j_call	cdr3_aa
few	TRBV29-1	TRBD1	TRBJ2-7	SVRDREGGYEQY
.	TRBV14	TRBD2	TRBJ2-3	ASSPSGTLTDTQY
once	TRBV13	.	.	ASSLVGLAGIGTQY
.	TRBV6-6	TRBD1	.	ASRPLTGMVETQY
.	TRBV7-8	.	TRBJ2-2	ASSHNQVDTGELF
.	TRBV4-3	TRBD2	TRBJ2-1	ASSQILAGFHYYNEQF
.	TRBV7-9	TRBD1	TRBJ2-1	ASSSGQSEQF
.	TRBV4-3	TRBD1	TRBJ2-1	ASSTATGQAYNEQF
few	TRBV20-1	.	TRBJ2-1	SADYSDNEQF
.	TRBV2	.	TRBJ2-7	AIKESTIRGEQY
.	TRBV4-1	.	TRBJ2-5	ASSHPVQQETQY
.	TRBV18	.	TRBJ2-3	ASSPTHSSTDTQY
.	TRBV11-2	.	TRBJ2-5	ASGSNPLGQETQY
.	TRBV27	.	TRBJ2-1	ASNERGADGEQF
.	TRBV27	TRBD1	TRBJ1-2	ASSGQLGEGAYGYT
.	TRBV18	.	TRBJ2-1	ASSPGLRAGEQF
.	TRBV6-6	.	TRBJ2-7	ASSHSLLDEQY
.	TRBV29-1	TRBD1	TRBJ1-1	SVALGTGNTEAF
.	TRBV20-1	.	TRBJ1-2	SALVSNYGYT
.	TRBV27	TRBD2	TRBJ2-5	ASGFPLLAGVFDEQY
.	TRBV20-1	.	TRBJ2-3	SARGLVVADTQY
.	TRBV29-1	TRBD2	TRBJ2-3	SARTSGRIGYTDTQY
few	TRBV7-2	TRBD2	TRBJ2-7	ASSVYGLAGGYEQY
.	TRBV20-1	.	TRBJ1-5	SAPWDGDLNQPQH
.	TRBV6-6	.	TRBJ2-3	ASEADPGRADTQY
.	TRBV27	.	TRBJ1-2	ASSLQGRGYGYT
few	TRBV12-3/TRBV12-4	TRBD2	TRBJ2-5	ASSAVAGPQETQY
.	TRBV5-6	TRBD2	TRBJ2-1	ASSLDGGREGNEQF
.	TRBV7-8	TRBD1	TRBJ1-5	ASSHDRGQPQH
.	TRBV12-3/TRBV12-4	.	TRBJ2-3	ASSLDRVRADTQY
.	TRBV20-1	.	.	SAQIAVETQY
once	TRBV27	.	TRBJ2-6	ASSAERVSGANVLT
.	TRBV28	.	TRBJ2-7	ASTGPFSYEQY
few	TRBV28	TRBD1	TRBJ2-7	AARQGGSYEQY
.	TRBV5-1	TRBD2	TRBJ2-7	ASSLFGTSEYEQY
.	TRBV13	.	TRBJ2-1	ASSLGGKGNEQF
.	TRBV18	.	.	ASSRRISEIYEQY
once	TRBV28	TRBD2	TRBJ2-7	ASSSRTSGRLDEQY
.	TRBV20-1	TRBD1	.	SAHRGTQYEQY
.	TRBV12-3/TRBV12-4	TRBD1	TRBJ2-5	ATTSSTGVGETQY
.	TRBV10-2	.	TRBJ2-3	ASSEGLGGITDTQY
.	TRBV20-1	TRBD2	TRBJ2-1	SARDRLLAGSYNEQF
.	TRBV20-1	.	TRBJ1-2	SARAGIGYT
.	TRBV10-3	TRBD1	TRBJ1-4	AISESPGTGNEKLF
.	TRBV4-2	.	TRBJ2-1	ASANRGSRGNEQF
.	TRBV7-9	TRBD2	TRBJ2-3	ASSPLAVTSTDTQY
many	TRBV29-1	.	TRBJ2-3	SVGGFSTDTQY
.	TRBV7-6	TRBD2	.	ASSLVPLTSGSHEQY
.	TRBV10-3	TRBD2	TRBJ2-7	AISDLAGSYEQY
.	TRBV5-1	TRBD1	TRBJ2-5	ASSLDRGSEQY
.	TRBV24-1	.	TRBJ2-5	ATSDLKADSQETQY
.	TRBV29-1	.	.	GQHSGSYEQY
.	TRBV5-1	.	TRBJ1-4	ASKSPGINEKLF
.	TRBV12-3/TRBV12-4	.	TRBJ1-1	ASSSHQGSRTEAF
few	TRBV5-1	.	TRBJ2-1	ASSQQGNEQF
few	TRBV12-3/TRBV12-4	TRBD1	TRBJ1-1	ASSLRGGYTEAF
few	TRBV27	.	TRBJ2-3	ASTLQSRTQY